This TCR delta chain was sequenced for a study of γδ T cells in repeated Plasmodium falciparum infection. Turning to the study itself: Malian gammadelta TCRs were studied during no-transmission periods and across acute malaria episodes. Whole-study results and caveats: In Vdelta2-negative, largely Vdelta1+, gammadelta repertoires, repeated controlled infections appeared to drive clonal selection waves.

Concerning this clone itself: Its target is not known. Translating this DNA gives a protein that differs at residue 10 from the TCRdb one, which belongs to a much larger clone; a read error is likely, and the protein shown is this translation.

Flow sorting of PBMC yielded separate Vgamma9/Vdelta2+ and Vdelta2-negative gammadelta T cell populations for bulk repertoire analysis. TRG and TRD sequences were obtained from every sorted gammadelta sample. TCRdb reanalyzed the multiplex PCR reads using CATT. The top ten hold just under 10% of the sample, which has 90,000 to 95,000 delta-chain clones, roughly 0.98% seen once. The CDR3 consists of 16 residues. J gave up 1 base and V 3 bases, and 9 bases lay outside the gene matches. CDR1 is GEAIGNYY and CDR2 is EKD in the germline V gene. This clonotype was sampled from a pool of human donors (malaria-infected and uninfected, not separated). The sequencing sample was made of gamma-delta T cells from blood. The V call is TRDV2, the J call TRDJ1; 8 bases are shared with TRDD3. This chain's CDR3 is CACDPRTGGVTDKLIF. DNA of the CDR3: TGTGCCTGTGACCCACGTACTGGGGGGGTCACCGATAAACTCATCTTT.